This T cell receptor beta chain was recorded in a study of regulatory T cells in long-lasting Graves disease. Study summary: Antithyroid drugs had been taken by newly diagnosed Graves' patients for under 3 months.

This clonotype occurred many times. The CDR3 consists of 19 residues. From germline, CDR1 is SGHVS and CDR2 FQNEAQ. With 2 bases removed from V and 0 bases from J, the gap between germline ends came to 20 bases. To make TCR beta libraries, researchers used iRepertoire HTBI primers and Arm-PCR of CDR3 regions. TCRdb recomputed calls from the multiplex PCR reads with MiXCR, one row per CDR3 protein. This table has 360,000 or so distinct CDR3 sequences, about an eighth appearing once. Time point: newly diagnosed GD, antithyroid drugs for less than 3 months. The TCR library was made from RNA that had been extracted from PBMCs in TRIzol. This same sample was also part of a study on T cells in Graves' hyperthyroidism and ophthalmopathy. That study reports: The diagnoses drew upon clinical symptoms, serum thyroxine and TRAb, thyroid ultrasound and orbital computed tomography.

The material was peripheral blood mononuclear cells (PBMCs), obtained at new diagnosis, from a patient treated with antithyroid drugs. The chain combines TRBV7-8 with TRBJ1-5, with a tentative D call TRBD1 (6 bases). The receptor was derived from a woman under 30 with Graves disease. CDR3 DNA sequence: TGTGCCAGCAGCTTAAGAAATGGCCGCAAACAGGGTAGCAATCAGCCCCAGCATTTT. This sequence encodes CASSLRNGRKQGSNQPQHF.